This entry lists 4 T cell receptor beta chains sequenced from one sample in a study of technical replicates of blood from a few donors. TCRdb's table, derived via immunoSEQ multiplex PCR, lists solely in-frame clones and lacks some. The sample consists of approximately 78,000 clones, about nine tenths of them appearing once. Sequenced sample: T cells isolated from PBMCs. These TCRs come from a human donor in good health.

The chain links TRBV11-2 to TRBJ2-7; unclear D gene. CDR1 is SGHAT and CDR2 is FQNNGV in the germline V gene. V lost 7 bases, J lost 3 bases, and 16 bases lay in between. The CDR3 extends over 14 amino acids. CDR3 coding DNA: TGTGCCAGCACCCCGACACTGGTTGGCTACGAGCAGTACTTC. It specifies CASTPTLVGYEQYF.

The rearrangement uses TRBV7-9 and TRBJ1-1; possibly TRBD1 for D (5 bases). This CDR3 has 12 amino acids. Between the trimmed V and J ends, which lost 5 bases and 8 bases, there was a span of 12 bases. Per germline, CDR1 SEHNR and CDR2 FQNEAQ (reference sequence). This CDR3 is CASSLSRVEAFF. The CDR3 DNA is TGTGCCAGCAGCCTTAGCAGGGTCGAAGCTTTCTTT.

The chain carries TRBV4-3 and TRBJ2-1; D ambiguous. Germline CDR1 reads LGHNA; CDR2 reads YSLEER. V gave up 5 bases and J gave up 0 bases, with 11 bases separating them. The CDR3 length is 15 residues. The CDR3 DNA follows: TGCGCCAGCAGCGCCAGCGCGAGCTCCTACAATGAGCAGTTCTTC. Translated: CASSASASSYNEQFF.

This chain joins TRBV28 and TRBJ2-7, with 7 bases aligning to TRBD2. Trimming at V came to 3 bases and at J to 0 bases, leaving 8 bases not matched to a gene. Germline V gene lookup returns CDR1 MDHEN and CDR2 SYDVKM. The CDR3 loop spans 16 amino acids. CDR3 region: CASSFQPGLLSYEQYF. CDR3 bases: TGTGCCAGCAGTTTCCAACCGGGACTACTCTCCTACGAGCAGTACTTC. Supplemented by reference TRBV28 and TRBJ2-7, the full variable domain reads DVKVTQSSRYLVKRTGEKVFLECVQDMDHENMFWYRQDPGLGLRLIYFSYDVKMKEKGDIPEGYSVSREKKERFSLILESASTNQTSMYLCASSFQPGLLSYEQYFGPGTRLTVT.